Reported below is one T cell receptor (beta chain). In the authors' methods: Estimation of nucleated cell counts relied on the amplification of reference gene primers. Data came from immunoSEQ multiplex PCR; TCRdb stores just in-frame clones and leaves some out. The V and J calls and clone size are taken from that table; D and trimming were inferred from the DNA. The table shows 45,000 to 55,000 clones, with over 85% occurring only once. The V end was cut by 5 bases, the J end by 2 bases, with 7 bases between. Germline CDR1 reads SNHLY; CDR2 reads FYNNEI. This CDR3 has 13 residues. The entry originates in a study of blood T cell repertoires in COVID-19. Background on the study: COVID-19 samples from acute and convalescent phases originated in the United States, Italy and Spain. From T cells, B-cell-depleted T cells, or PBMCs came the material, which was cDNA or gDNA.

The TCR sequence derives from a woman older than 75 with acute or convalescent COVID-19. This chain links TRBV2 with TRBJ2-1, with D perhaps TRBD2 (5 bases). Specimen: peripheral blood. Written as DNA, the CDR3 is TGTGCCAGCAGTCGGGGAACCTACAATGAGCAGTTCTTC. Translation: CASSRGTYNEQFF.